What follows are 8 T cell receptor beta chains derived from one specimen sequenced in a study of blood T cell repertoires in COVID-19 (TCRdb year 2020). Library generation was performed with the immunoSEQ multiplex PCR assay. Here the immuneACCESS table is served through TCRdb, limited to in-frame sequences with V and J called. Missing clones are a known gap in these copies; in checked studies unresolved V genes cover under half, and the rest lacks a known reason. This sample has approximately 240,000 clones in its table, and roughly 84% of those were observed once. The ten largest clonotypes hold 1.4% of the sample. Sequencing was carried out using peripheral blood. These receptors were collected from a woman aged 35 to 49 who had recovered from COVID-19.

The gene calls are TRBV19 and TRBJ2-1; the D gene is possibly TRBD1 (5 bases). The CDR3 sequence is 15 residues long. Deletions cut 8 bases from V and 7 bases from J, with 21 bases between. Germline V gene sequence: CDR1 LNHDA, CDR2 SQIVND (reference sequence). CDR3 nucleotide sequence: TGTGCCAGTTGGGTCCCAGGGCCCTTTTGGAATGAGCAGTTCTTC. This translates into CASWVPGPFWNEQFF.

The DNA for the CDR3 is TGTGCCAGCAGCTTGTACGAGTCAGAGACCCAGTACTTC. Its translation is CASSLYESETQYF. This chain uses TRBV7-9 with TRBJ2-5; D is ambiguous. The CDR3 consists of 13 residues. V was cut by 3 bases and J by 4 bases, with 9 bases left in between. The germline V gene encodes CDR1 SEHNR and CDR2 FQNEAQ (reference sequence).

This clone was counted a few times. This chain joins TRBV6-5 and TRBJ2-7; a weak D match, TRBD2 (5 bases). The length of the CDR3 is 15 residues. Germline V gene sequence: CDR1 MNHEY, CDR2 SVGAGI. The V end was cut by 5 bases, the J end by 5 bases, with 19 bases between. The DNA for the CDR3 is TGTGCCAGCAGTAGGCTTCGGGGATCTTCGGACGAGCAGTACTTC. Translating it yields CASSRLRGSSDEQYF.

In its sample, this clone was seen once. The V and J genes are TRBV3-1 (or the pseudogene TRBV3-2) and TRBJ1-6, with D maybe TRBD1 (6 bases). CDR1 and CDR2 from the germline V gene are LGHDT and YNNKEL (reference sequence). The V and J ends lost 4 bases and 12 bases respectively, with 19 bases between them. The CDR3 totals 15 residues. The CDR3 nucleotides read TGTGCCAGCAGCCCGAAGCGGCAGGGGCAGGGACCCCTCCACTTT. Translation: CASSPKRQGQGPLHF.

The chain couples TRBV18 to TRBJ2-3, with TRBD2 matching 14 bases. The CDR3 is 16 residues long. Germline CDR1 and CDR2: KGHSH and LQKENI. V shed 3 bases and J 3 bases; nucleotides not matched to a gene: 2. The CDR3 DNA follows: TGTGCCAGCTCACCGACTAGCGGGGGGGCAACAGATACGCAGTATTTT. As protein: CASSPTSGGATDTQYF.

The chain joins TRBV4-1 to TRBJ2-5; D remains unclear. CDR1 MGHRA and CDR2 YSYEKL come from the germline V gene. The CDR3 extends over 15 amino acids. The V end lost 1 base, the J end lost 2 bases, and 11 bases lay between the germline ends. The CDR3 is CASSQGWQNQETQYF. The CDR3 nucleotides are TGCGCCAGCAGCCAAGGCTGGCAGAATCAAGAGACCCAGTACTTC.

This chain links TRBV5-1 with TRBJ1-6, with TRBD1 matching over 10 bases. Germline-derived CDR1 and CDR2 are SGHRS and YFSETQ. V lost 0 bases, J lost 0 bases, and 6 bases stayed unmatched. The CDR3 length is 19 residues. CDR3 region: CASSLEGTGASSYNSPLHF. In nucleotides, the CDR3 is TGCGCCAGCAGCTTGGAAGGGACAGGGGCCAGCTCCTATAATTCACCCCTCCACTTT.

J is TRBJ2-3 and V is TRBV6-6, with 7 nucleotides matching TRBD1. V lost 8 bases to trimming and J lost 2 bases; unmatched junction nucleotides: 7. Germline loops: CDR1 MNHNY, CDR2 SVGAGI (reference sequence). The CDR3 has 14 residues. This chain's CDR3 is CASRTGSFTDTQYF. The CDR3 DNA reads TGTGCCAGCCGGACAGGTTCTTTCACAGATACGCAGTATTTT.